This T cell receptor beta chain was recovered during a study of shared clonotypes between healthy human individuals. An assay was performed, and its level was deep. TCRdb's table, derived via immunoSEQ multiplex PCR, lists solely in-frame clones and lacks some. The top ten hold about 0.34% of the sample, which has fewer than 1.6 million clones, around 98.5% seen once. Splitting of CD4+ cells produced CD45RA+ naive and CD45RA-negative memory subsets. The CDR3 length is 16 residues. Germline V lookup: CDR1 LGHNA, CDR2 YSLEER. Worth noting for this clone: One junction end does not reproduce the germline sequence, and a read error may be involved.

This TCR was sampled from a man aged 30-40 years in good health. The gene calls are TRBV4-3 and TRBJ2-3; 16 bases are shared with TRBD2. The sample comprised naive CD4+ T cells sorted from blood. This sample's subset: CD45RA+ positively selected. CDR3 amino acids: CASSQGPGLAGGPDDF. CDR3 sequence (DNA): TGCGCCAGCAGCCAAGGACCGGGACTAGCGGGAGGGCCCGACGATTTT.